A selection of T cell receptor beta chains follows, all from one sample in a study of cytomegalovirus exposure and HLA in healthy donors. The assay was immunoSEQ multiplex PCR, and TCRdb's table has in-frame clones only and misses some. This table holds fewer than 90,000 clones, around 74% found once. Sequenced material: PBMCs. The receptors originated from a man aged 30 to 39 in good health and CMV-seropositive. Each CDR3 is given with its conserved first and last residue. The D gene is left open where the match is weak. The size of a clone is reported for some rows only, either as once, few or many, or as a class for expanded clones.

CDR3 DNA: TGCGCCAGCAGCCAAAAGCCCCACCAAACGGAGAACAATGAGCAGTTCTTC
CDR3 protein: CASSQKPHQTENNEQFF
D gene: -
J gene: TRBJ2-1
V gene: TRBV4-1
clone size: few

CDR3 DNA: TGTGCCAGCAGTGACACCGCAGGGACTGAAGCTTTCTTT
CDR3 protein: CASSDTAGTEAFF
D gene: -
J gene: TRBJ1-1
V gene: TRBV2
clone size: few

CDR3 DNA: TGTGCCAGCAGCTTGGTGGCGGGGGAAAAAGTTAACTATGGCTACACCTTC
CDR3 protein: CASSLVAGEKVNYGYTF
D gene: -
J gene: TRBJ1-2
V gene: TRBV5-4
clone size: -

CDR3 DNA: TGTGCCAGCTCACCCAGCGGGACACTCAATCAGCCCCAGCATTTT
CDR3 protein: CASSPSGTLNQPQHF
D gene: -
J gene: TRBJ1-5
V gene: TRBV18
clone size: -

CDR3 DNA: TGTGCCAGCAGCTTATCGCAGGCCTACGAGCAGTACTTC
CDR3 protein: CASSLSQAYEQYF
D gene: -
J gene: TRBJ2-7
V gene: TRBV5-6
clone size: few

CDR3 DNA: TGCGCCAGCAGGACAGACAGGCCGCTCCTCCGGAATGAGCAGTTCTTC
CDR3 protein: CASRTDRPLLRNEQFF
D gene: -
J gene: TRBJ2-1
V gene: TRBV5-1
clone size: -

CDR3 DNA: TGTGCCAGCAGCTCCTGGACTAGCGTCTGGTACGAGCAGTACTTC
CDR3 protein: CASSSWTSVWYEQYF
D gene: TRBD2
J gene: TRBJ2-7
V gene: TRBV5-6
clone size: few

CDR3 DNA: TGCAGCGTTGAAGATCCAAGGGGGAGTTACAATGAGCAGTTCTTC
CDR3 protein: CSVEDPRGSYNEQFF
D gene: -
J gene: TRBJ2-1
V gene: TRBV29-1
clone size: -

CDR3 DNA: TGTGCCAGTAACTCGGCGCAGGGATGGGAAAACATTCAGTACTTC
CDR3 protein: CASNSAQGWENIQYF
D gene: -
J gene: TRBJ2-4
V gene: TRBV19
clone size: -

CDR3 DNA: TGTGCCAGCAGCCAAGTGGGGCGGGGGGGCACAGATACGCAGTATTTT
CDR3 protein: CASSQVGRGGTDTQYF
D gene: TRBD2
J gene: TRBJ2-3
V gene: TRBV4-2
clone size: -

CDR3 DNA: TGTGCCAGCAGTCCCGTGTCAGGGAACACCGGGGAGCTGTTTTTT
CDR3 protein: CASSPVSGNTGELFF
D gene: -
J gene: TRBJ2-2
V gene: TRBV27
clone size: -

CDR3 DNA: TGTGCCAGCGGAAGGACAGTGCAGTACTTC
CDR3 protein: CASGRTVQYF
D gene: -
J gene: TRBJ2-7
V gene: TRBV28
clone size: -

CDR3 DNA: TGTGCCACGAGCCCGGGGGGCGGGGTCGGCTATGGCTACACCTTC
CDR3 protein: CATSPGGGVGYGYTF
D gene: -
J gene: TRBJ1-2
V gene: TRBV15
clone size: -

CDR3 DNA: TGTGCCAGCAGCCGTAGCGGGGGATACGAGCAGTACTTC
CDR3 protein: CASSRSGGYEQYF
D gene: TRBD2
J gene: TRBJ2-7
V gene: TRBV11-2
clone size: -

CDR3 DNA: TGTGCCAGCAGTGAATTCGGGGGGATCAATCAGCCCCAGCATTTT
CDR3 protein: CASSEFGGINQPQHF
D gene: -
J gene: TRBJ1-5
V gene: TRBV6-1
clone size: -

CDR3 DNA: TGTGCCAGCAGCCCGGGGGGGGGCGGGGGGCTCTACGAGCAGTACTTC
CDR3 protein: CASSPGGGGGLYEQYF
D gene: TRBD2
J gene: TRBJ2-7
V gene: TRBV5-4
clone size: few

CDR3 DNA: TGTGCCAGCAGATCAGCGGGGGGGGCGAACACCGGGGAGCTGTTTTTT
CDR3 protein: CASRSAGGANTGELFF
D gene: TRBD2
J gene: TRBJ2-2
V gene: TRBV11-2
clone size: -

CDR3 DNA: TGTGCCAGCAGCGCAAGGACAGGGGCAGATACGCAGTATTTT
CDR3 protein: CASSARTGADTQYF
D gene: TRBD1
J gene: TRBJ2-3
V gene: TRBV9
clone size: -

CDR3 DNA: TGTGCCAGCAGCCCGAGACGGGGGACCTATAATTCACCCCTCCACTTT
CDR3 protein: CASSPRRGTYNSPLHF
D gene: -
J gene: TRBJ1-6
V gene: TRBV13
clone size: -

CDR3 DNA: TGTGCCAGCAGTCTAGGGGTGGGTACGCAGTATTTT
CDR3 protein: CASSLGVGTQYF
D gene: -
J gene: TRBJ2-3
V gene: TRBV13
clone size: -

CDR3 DNA: TGTGCCAGCAGCTTAGGGACAGGGATGAACACTGAAGCTTTCTTT
CDR3 protein: CASSLGTGMNTEAFF
D gene: TRBD1
J gene: TRBJ1-1
V gene: TRBV11-3
clone size: few

CDR3 DNA: TGTGCCAGCAGTGAACGGGACAGACTGCAAGAGACCCAGTACTTC
CDR3 protein: CASSERDRLQETQYF
D gene: TRBD1
J gene: TRBJ2-5
V gene: TRBV25-1
clone size: -

CDR3 DNA: TGTGCCAGCAGCTTATTTGGCCGAGAGCAGTACTTC
CDR3 protein: CASSLFGREQYF
D gene: -
J gene: TRBJ2-7
V gene: TRBV11-1
clone size: -

CDR3 DNA: TGTGCCAGCAGCTTGGAGGGACAGGGGTCGAGCTCCTACGAGCAGTACTTC
CDR3 protein: CASSLEGQGSSSYEQYF
D gene: TRBD1
J gene: TRBJ2-7
V gene: TRBV5-6
clone size: once

CDR3 DNA: TGTGCCAGCTCACCCTCTCCCGACACTGAAGCTTTCTTT
CDR3 protein: CASSPSPDTEAFF
D gene: -
J gene: TRBJ1-1
V gene: TRBV18
clone size: -

CDR3 DNA: TGTGCCAGTTTCGCCGGGGGGTCTGGAAACACCATATATTTT
CDR3 protein: CASFAGGSGNTIYF
D gene: -
J gene: TRBJ1-3
V gene: TRBV6-5
clone size: few

CDR3 DNA: TGTGCCAGTAGTATCTACGGCTCTGGGGCCAACGTCCTGACTTTC
CDR3 protein: CASSIYGSGANVLTF
D gene: -
J gene: TRBJ2-6
V gene: TRBV19
clone size: -

CDR3 DNA: TGTGCCAGCAGCTTACCCCGGGACAGTAACGACGGCTCCTACAATGAGCAGTTCTTC
CDR3 protein: CASSLPRDSNDGSYNEQFF
D gene: TRBD1
J gene: TRBJ2-1
V gene: TRBV7-9
clone size: -

CDR3 DNA: TGTGCCTGGACGGGTGGCAGTTCAAATTATGGCTACACCTTC
CDR3 protein: CAWTGGSSNYGYTF
D gene: -
J gene: TRBJ1-2
V gene: TRBV30
clone size: -

CDR3 DNA: TGTGCCAGAACCGGGACTAGCGGGGGGGCCCGTCTCTGGAGGACAGATACGCAGTATTTT
CDR3 protein: CARTGTSGGARLWRTDTQYF
D gene: TRBD2
J gene: TRBJ2-3
V gene: TRBV5-3
clone size: -

CDR3 DNA: TGTGCTAGTGGTTTGGTGGACAGGGTGAATCAGCCCCAGCATTTT
CDR3 protein: CASGLVDRVNQPQHF
D gene: TRBD1
J gene: TRBJ1-5
V gene: TRBV12-5
clone size: -

CDR3 DNA: TGTGCCAGCAGCCCCTATGGCACCGGGGAGCTGTTTTTT
CDR3 protein: CASSPYGTGELFF
D gene: -
J gene: TRBJ2-2
V gene: TRBV9
clone size: -

CDR3 DNA: TGTGCCAGCAGTTTATCGGTGGGAGTCGGGGAGCTGTTTTTT
CDR3 protein: CASSLSVGVGELFF
D gene: -
J gene: TRBJ2-2
V gene: TRBV27
clone size: -

CDR3 DNA: TGCGCCAGCAGCTTGGGGTCCGGGACAGGGGATCAGCCCCAGCATTTT
CDR3 protein: CASSLGSGTGDQPQHF
D gene: TRBD1
J gene: TRBJ1-5
V gene: TRBV5-1
clone size: -

CDR3 DNA: TGTGCCAGCAGCTTAATAGGGGGCGCGGAGACTGAAGCTTTCTTT
CDR3 protein: CASSLIGGAETEAFF
D gene: TRBD1
J gene: TRBJ1-1
V gene: TRBV11-2
clone size: -

CDR3 DNA: TGCGCCAGCAGCCAAGAAGGTTGGAGTGAAGCTTTCTTT
CDR3 protein: CASSQEGWSEAFF
D gene: -
J gene: TRBJ1-1
V gene: TRBV4-3
clone size: few

CDR3 DNA: TGTGCCAGCAGTTACCCCAAGGGGATTATGAATGAAAAACTGTTTTTT
CDR3 protein: CASSYPKGIMNEKLFF
D gene: -
J gene: TRBJ1-4
V gene: TRBV6-6
clone size: many

CDR3 DNA: TGTGCCAGCAGCCAAGGCACAGGGGGCAGTATCTACGAGCAGTACTTC
CDR3 protein: CASSQGTGGSIYEQYF
D gene: TRBD1
J gene: TRBJ2-7
V gene: TRBV4-2
clone size: many

CDR3 DNA: TGTGCCAGCAGTTCTCTTAGAGACTACGAGCAGTACTTC
CDR3 protein: CASSSLRDYEQYF
D gene: -
J gene: TRBJ2-7
V gene: TRBV28
clone size: few

CDR3 DNA: TGTGCCAGCAGTTTAGGACAGGGGGGTTCACCCCTCCACTTT
CDR3 protein: CASSLGQGGSPLHF
D gene: TRBD1
J gene: TRBJ1-6
V gene: TRBV28
clone size: -

CDR3 DNA: TGTGCCAGCAGCCCCACTGGAGAGACCCAGTACTTC
CDR3 protein: CASSPTGETQYF
D gene: -
J gene: TRBJ2-5
V gene: TRBV11-1
clone size: -

CDR3 DNA: TGTGCCAGCAGCAACAGGGGGAGAAAGGCCTACACAGATACGCAGTATTTT
CDR3 protein: CASSNRGRKAYTDTQYF
D gene: TRBD1
J gene: TRBJ2-3
V gene: TRBV5-8
clone size: -

CDR3 DNA: TGTGCCAGCAGGCCCCGACAGGAGAGCTCCTACGAGCAGTACTTC
CDR3 protein: CASRPRQESSYEQYF
D gene: -
J gene: TRBJ2-7
V gene: TRBV7-2
clone size: few

CDR3 DNA: TGTGCCAGCAGTTCGAATCGTCGCCTAGCGGGCTACAATGAGCAGTTCTTC
CDR3 protein: CASSSNRRLAGYNEQFF
D gene: TRBD2
J gene: TRBJ2-1
V gene: TRBV27
clone size: few

CDR3 DNA: TGTGCCAGCAGTGAATTTCCGGGGAGCAATCAGCCCCAGCATTTT
CDR3 protein: CASSEFPGSNQPQHF
D gene: -
J gene: TRBJ1-5
V gene: TRBV6-1
clone size: -

CDR3 DNA: TGTGCCATCAGTGAGTTTTCGACAGGGGGCAGGGAGACCCAGTACTTC
CDR3 protein: CAISEFSTGGRETQYF
D gene: TRBD1
J gene: TRBJ2-5
V gene: TRBV10-3
clone size: -